This entry lists 21 T cell receptor beta chains sequenced from one sample in a study of T cell responses to AZD1222 COVID-19 vaccine. Clones were read by immunoSEQ multiplex PCR, and TCRdb kept only the in-frame ones, dropping some. The top ten clones hold about 6.6% of a sample with around 110,000 clones, around 89% of them seen once. The specimen comprised peripheral blood, sampled on day 0 of AZD1222 vaccination. These receptor sequences come from an adult in good health.

The chain has TRBV30 and TRBJ1-2; possible D gene TRBD1, 6 bases. The ends were cut back, 0 bases at V and 3 bases at J, with 11 bases in the middle. CDR1 is GTSNPN and CDR2 is SVGIG in the germline V gene (reference sequence). The CDR3 is 14 residues long. CDR3 in amino acids: CAWSVTAGDYGYTF. As DNA, the CDR3 is TGTGCCTGGAGTGTAACCGCAGGGGACTATGGCTACACCTTC.

This clone was seen once. This chain uses TRBV3-1 (or the pseudogene TRBV3-2) with TRBJ2-5; 8 nucleotides align to TRBD2. The CDR3 loop spans 14 amino acids. Germline CDR1 LGHDT, CDR2 YNNKEL (reference sequence). V was pared by 4 bases and J by 3 bases, with 4 bases of the junction left unmatched. The CDR3, as DNA: TGTGCCAGCAGCCTCTACGGGAGGGAAGAGACCCAGTACTTC. It codes for CASSLYGREETQYF.

The rearrangement links TRBV7-2 to TRBJ2-2; perhaps TRBD2 as D (5 bases). The germline gives CDR1 SGHTA, CDR2 FQGNSA. CDR3 size: 14 residues. V dropped 3 bases and J dropped 7 bases, with 12 bases sitting between them. CDR3 nucleotides: TGTGCCAGCAGCTTTACTAGTCGGGGCGGGGAGCTGTTTTTT. Translating it yields CASSFTSRGGELFF.

This rearrangement joins TRBV7-9 to TRBJ2-5; D call uncertain. CDR3 size: 13 residues. Trimming took 5 bases from V and 4 from J, leaving 11 bases between them. Germline lookup yields CDR1 SEHNR and CDR2 FQNEAQ (reference sequence). The CDR3 reads CASSRSQGETQYF. In DNA form, the CDR3 reads TGTGCCAGCAGCCGAAGCCAAGGAGAGACCCAGTACTTC. Full variable domain (outside the CDR3, taken from reference TRBV7-9 and TRBJ2-5): DTGVSQNPRHKITKRGQNVTFRCDPISEHNRLYWYRQTLGQGPEFLTYFQNEAQLEKSRLLSDRFSAERPKGSFSTLEIQRTEQGDSAMYLCASSRSQGETQYFGPGTRLLVL.

This clone was picked up one time. V usage is TRBV27 and J usage is TRBJ1-5, with 7 bases lining up with TRBD1. V trimming: 3 bases; J trimming: 3 bases; junction bases outside the gene matches: 23. The CDR3 consists of 21 residues. Germline V CDR1 and CDR2: MNHEY, SMNVEV (reference sequence). CDR3 bases: TGTGCCAGCAGTTTGGTCTCGCCTAGGACAGGAGCGGGTGATAACAATCAGCCCCAGCATTTT. Translating it yields CASSLVSPRTGAGDNNQPQHF.

J is TRBJ1-1 and V is TRBV27, with TRBD1 identical over 7 bases. Trimming took 2 bases from V and 1 from J; bases not matched to a gene: 13. In germline, CDR1 is MNHEY, CDR2 SMNVEV (reference sequence). The CDR3 totals 18 residues. CDR3 amino acids: CASSLGRSPGQTNTEAFF. CDR3 DNA sequence: TGTGCCAGCAGTTTAGGGCGATCCCCGGGACAGACGAACACTGAAGCTTTCTTT.

A remark on this clone: Other DNA sequences of this sample code for an identical CDR3. The V call is TRBV19, the J call TRBJ2-3; a possible D gene is TRBD2 (5 bases). The CDR3 is made up of 14 amino acids. V shed 4 bases and J shed 0 bases, with 8 bases lying between them. Germline CDR1 LNHDA, CDR2 SQIVND (reference sequence). CDR3: CASSRGGSTDTQYF. DNA of the CDR3: TGTGCCAGTAGTAGAGGCGGGAGCACAGATACGCAGTATTTT.

The chain employs TRBV7-2 and TRBJ2-7; TRBD1 matches at 7 bases. CDR1 is SGHTA and CDR2 is FQGNSA in the germline V gene. The V segment lost 1 base and the J segment 4 bases; nucleotides outside the gene matches: 10. There are 16 residues in the CDR3. CDR3 region: CASSLGPGQSGYEQYF. The CDR3 DNA sequence: TGTGCCAGCAGCTTAGGACCGGGACAGTCCGGTTACGAGCAGTACTTC.

This sequence joins TRBV7-2 and TRBJ2-1, with unresolved D. This CDR3 spans 16 amino acids. The V gene lost 5 bases and the J gene lost 0 bases, with 14 bases spanning the gap. CDR1 is SGHTA, CDR2 FQGNSA, per germline. Here the CDR3 reads CASSPEVWSSYNEQFF. The CDR3 DNA reads as TGTGCCAGCAGCCCCGAGGTCTGGAGCTCCTACAATGAGCAGTTCTTC.

The chain has TRBV6-5 and TRBJ1-3; 7 nucleotides match TRBD1. J was trimmed by 4 bases and V by 7 bases; bases with no gene match: 10. Per germline, CDR1 MNHEY and CDR2 SVGAGI. There are 15 residues in the CDR3. CDR3 DNA: TGTGCCAGCACCCTCTCAGGGGGGTTAGGAAACACCATATATTTT. It yields the protein CASTLSGGLGNTIYF.

The genes are TRBV28 and TRBJ2-7; 7 nucleotides align to TRBD2. The J segment lost 3 bases and the V segment lost 3 bases, leaving 5 bases of the junction unmatched. CDR1 is MDHEN and CDR2 is SYDVKM in the germline V gene. This CDR3 has 14 residues. CDR3 nucleotides: TGTGCCAGCAGTTTGGGGGGGGAGGTCTACGAGCAGTACTTC. Protein product: CASSLGGEVYEQYF.

V and J are TRBV6-1 and TRBJ1-1, with D possibly matching TRBD1 (5 bases). V was cut by 0 bases and J by 11 bases, with 13 bases left in between. The CDR3 contains 13 residues. The germline CDR1 and CDR2 sequences are MNHNS and SASEGT. Here the CDR3 DNA reads TGTGCCAGCAGTGAAGCGGCGCGCTGGGGGGCTTTCTTT. Translating it yields CASSEAARWGAFF.

The chain carries TRBV11-3 and TRBJ1-2; perhaps TRBD1 as D (6 bases). CDR1 SGHNT and CDR2 YENEEA come from the germline V gene. The CDR3 sequence is 15 residues long. V lost 5 bases, J lost 8 bases, and 21 bases lay in between. Here the CDR3 DNA reads TGTGCCAGCAGCCCAGCCCGGACAGCCTGGAGGGGCTACACCTTC. Translating gives CASSPARTAWRGYTF.

V gene TRBV7-9 combines with J gene TRBJ1-5; 7 bases match TRBD1. CDR3 length: 15 residues. The J segment lost 9 bases and the V segment lost 5 bases, leaving 13 bases of the junction unmatched. Germline loops: CDR1 SEHNR, CDR2 FQNEAQ (reference sequence). The CDR3 coding sequence is TGTGCCAGCAGCCGCTTTCAGGGGGGCCTTGGGCCCCAGCATTTT. This translates into CASSRFQGGLGPQHF.

This clone was seen just once. V usage is TRBV19 and J usage is TRBJ2-1; D is possibly TRBD1 (5 bases). V dropped 2 bases and J dropped 6 bases, with 5 bases sitting between them. This CDR3 is built from 12 residues. Germline lookup yields CDR1 LNHDA and CDR2 SQIVND (reference sequence). This chain's CDR3 is CASSITGNEQFF. In DNA form, the CDR3 reads TGTGCCAGTAGTATAACAGGCAATGAGCAGTTCTTC.

The gene calls are TRBV10-3 and TRBJ1-5; D gene ambiguous. Germline assignment: CDR1 ENHRY and CDR2 SYGVKD. This CDR3 contains 10 residues. Trimming took off 8 bases at V and 4 bases at J, with 3 bases between the two ends. For the CDR3, the DNA is TGTGCCATCCGTAATCAGCCCCAGCATTTT. Protein product: CAIRNQPQHF.

This rearrangement joins TRBV28 to TRBJ1-4; D is possibly TRBD1 (6 bases). Trimming shortened V by 6 bases and J by 8 bases, and 22 bases separated the two germline ends. This CDR3 spans 16 amino acids. Germline V gene lookup returns CDR1 MDHEN and CDR2 SYDVKM. CDR3 region: CASSPPQGTRGEKLFF. The DNA for the CDR3 is TGTGCCAGCAGCCCACCGCAGGGGACAAGAGGCGAAAAACTGTTTTTT.

The chain combines TRBV18 with TRBJ1-2; possibly TRBD1 for D (5 bases). The V gene's germline CDR1 is KGHSH and CDR2 LQKENI. V lost 4 bases and J lost 3, with 12 bases in between. The CDR3 loop spans 14 amino acids. The DNA of the CDR3 is TGTGCCAGCTCACGTGCTTGGGACGACTATGGCTACACCTTC. It yields the protein CASSRAWDDYGYTF.

This clone is a singleton in its sample. J is TRBJ1-6 and V is TRBV11-1; no definite D call. V was clipped by 6 bases and J by 6 bases, with 12 bases between them. CDR1 is SGHAT, CDR2 FQDESV, per germline (reference sequence). The CDR3 runs 14 residues. This chain's CDR3 is CASRKREFNSPLHF. CDR3 nucleotide sequence: TGTGCCAGCAGAAAGCGGGAGTTTAATTCACCCCTCCACTTT.

The chain employs TRBV7-9 and TRBJ2-6; possibly TRBD1 for D (5 bases). The V gene lost 1 base and the J gene lost 1 base, with 5 bases spanning the gap. The CDR3 length is 15 residues. Germline loops: CDR1 SEHNR, CDR2 FQNEAQ (reference sequence). CDR3 region: CASSLGQSGANVLTF. CDR3 DNA: TGTGCCAGCAGCTTAGGACAGTCTGGGGCCAACGTCCTGACTTTC.

This clone has just one count. The J gene is TRBJ1-4, the V gene TRBV7-9; the D is unclear. V was cut by 5 bases and J by 8 bases, with 18 bases left in between. CDR1 is SEHNR and CDR2 is FQNEAQ in the germline V gene (reference sequence). The CDR3 runs 15 residues. CDR3 bases: TGTGCCAGCAGCGACTACCCACGGGCCGAGGAAAAACTGTTTTTT. Its translation is CASSDYPRAEEKLFF.